This TCR beta chain was profiled in a study of vaccination effects on CD4 cells after COVID-19. Findings of the study overall: There was marked clonal contraction among infection- and vaccine-induced clones late after vaccination.

Regarding this clone: Its antigen is currently unknown.

Sequenced by immunoSEQ multiplex PCR; TCRdb stores in-frame clones only, minus some. The sample shows around 30,000 clones, over 70% of them seen only once. With 0 bases removed from V and 5 bases from J, the gap between germline ends came to 11 bases. The germline CDR1 and CDR2 sequences are SGHNT and YYREEE (reference sequence). CDR3 size: 14 residues. Pools of viral peptides were used by the ViraFEST assay to expand antigen-specific CD4+ T cells ahead of sequencing. Subsequent to roughly 9 days of culture, CD4+ T cells were isolated. It was two doses of either the BNT162b2 or mRNA-1273 vaccine that participants received. Nucleocapsid antibody tests were negative, and the vaccine recipients had no prior SARS-CoV-2 infection.

The source is a human donor who received a COVID-19 vaccine. The chain couples TRBV5-4 to TRBJ2-5; maybe TRBD1 (6 bases). Sequenced material: CD4+ T cells from PBMCs cultured with HCoV-229E spike peptides, taken after COVID-19 vaccination. The CDR3 DNA is TGTGCCAGCAGCTTGGAGACAGGATGGGAGACCCAGTACTTC. This gives the protein CASSLETGWETQYF.